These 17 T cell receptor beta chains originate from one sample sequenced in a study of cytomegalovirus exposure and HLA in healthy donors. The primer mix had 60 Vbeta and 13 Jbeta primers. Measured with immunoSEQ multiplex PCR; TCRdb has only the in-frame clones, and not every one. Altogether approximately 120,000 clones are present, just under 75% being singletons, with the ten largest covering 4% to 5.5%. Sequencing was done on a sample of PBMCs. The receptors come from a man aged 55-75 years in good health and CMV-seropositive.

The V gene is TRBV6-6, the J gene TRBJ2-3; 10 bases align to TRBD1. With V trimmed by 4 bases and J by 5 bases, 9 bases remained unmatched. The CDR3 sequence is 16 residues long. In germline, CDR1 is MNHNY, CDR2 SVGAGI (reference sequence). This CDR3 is CASSSPDRGRGDTQYF. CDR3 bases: TGTGCCAGCAGTTCACCCGACAGGGGGCGAGGAGATACGCAGTATTTT.

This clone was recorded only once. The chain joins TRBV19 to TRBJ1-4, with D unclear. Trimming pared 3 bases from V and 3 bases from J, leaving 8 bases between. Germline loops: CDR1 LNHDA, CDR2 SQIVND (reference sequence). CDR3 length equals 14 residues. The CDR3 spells CASSIRRANEKLFF. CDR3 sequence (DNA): TGTGCCAGTAGTATTAGGAGGGCTAATGAAAAACTGTTTTTT.

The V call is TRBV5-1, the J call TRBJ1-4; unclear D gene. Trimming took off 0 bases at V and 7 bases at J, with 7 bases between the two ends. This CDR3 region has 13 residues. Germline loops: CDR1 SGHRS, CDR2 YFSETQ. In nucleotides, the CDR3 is TGCGCCAGCAGCTTGGAACTGAGTGAAAAACTGTTTTTT. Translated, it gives CASSLELSEKLFF.

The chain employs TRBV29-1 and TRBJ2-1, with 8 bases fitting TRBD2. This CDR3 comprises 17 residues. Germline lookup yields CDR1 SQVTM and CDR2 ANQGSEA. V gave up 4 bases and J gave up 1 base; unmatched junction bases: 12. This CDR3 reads CSVVVAGGLLSYNEQFF. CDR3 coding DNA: TGCAGCGTTGTGGTGGCGGGGGGACTTTTATCCTACAATGAGCAGTTCTTC.

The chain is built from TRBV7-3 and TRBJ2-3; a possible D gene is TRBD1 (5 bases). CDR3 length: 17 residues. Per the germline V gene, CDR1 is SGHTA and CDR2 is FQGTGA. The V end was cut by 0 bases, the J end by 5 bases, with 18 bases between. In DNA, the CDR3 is TGTGCCAGCAGCTTAACAATAGAGAGGCAGGGTCGAGATACGCAGTATTTT. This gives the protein CASSLTIERQGRDTQYF.

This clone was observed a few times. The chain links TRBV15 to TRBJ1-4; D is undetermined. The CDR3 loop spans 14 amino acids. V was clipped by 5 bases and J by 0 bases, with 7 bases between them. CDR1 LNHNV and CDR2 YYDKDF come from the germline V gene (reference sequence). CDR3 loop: CATSRSATNEKLFF. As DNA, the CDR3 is TGTGCCACCAGCCGCAGTGCAACTAATGAAAAACTGTTTTTT.

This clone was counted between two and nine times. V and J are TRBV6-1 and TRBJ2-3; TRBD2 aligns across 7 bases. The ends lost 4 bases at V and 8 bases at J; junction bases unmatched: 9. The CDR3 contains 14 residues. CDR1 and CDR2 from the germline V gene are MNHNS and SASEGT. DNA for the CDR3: TGTGCCAGCAGTGCCGGGACTACGCAGGGTACGCAGTATTTT. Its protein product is CASSAGTTQGTQYF.

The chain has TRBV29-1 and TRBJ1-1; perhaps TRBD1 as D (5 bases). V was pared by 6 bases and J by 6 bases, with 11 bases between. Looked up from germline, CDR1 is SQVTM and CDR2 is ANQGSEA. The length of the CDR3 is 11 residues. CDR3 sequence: CSVTGGAEAFF. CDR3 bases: TGCAGCGTCACCGGGGGGGCTGAAGCTTTCTTT. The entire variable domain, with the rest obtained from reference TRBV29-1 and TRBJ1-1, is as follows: SAVISQKPSRDICQRGTSLTIQCQVDSQVTMMFWYRQQPGQSLTLIATANQGSEATYESGFVIDKFPISRPNLTFSTLTVSNMSPEDSSIYLCSVTGGAEAFFGQGTRLTVV.

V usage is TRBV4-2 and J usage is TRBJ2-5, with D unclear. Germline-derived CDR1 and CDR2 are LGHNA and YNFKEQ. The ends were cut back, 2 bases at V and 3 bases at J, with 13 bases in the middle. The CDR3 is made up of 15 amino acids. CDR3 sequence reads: CASSQPLGVEETQYF. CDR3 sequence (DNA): TGTGCCAGCAGCCAACCCCTCGGAGTGGAAGAGACCCAGTACTTC.

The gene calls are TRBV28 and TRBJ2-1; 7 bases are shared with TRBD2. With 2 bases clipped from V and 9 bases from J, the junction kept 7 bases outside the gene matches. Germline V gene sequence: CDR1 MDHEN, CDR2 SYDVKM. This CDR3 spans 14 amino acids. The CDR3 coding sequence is TGTGCCAGCAGTTTAAGCGGGATCCGAAGTGAGCAGTTCTTC. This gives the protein CASSLSGIRSEQFF.

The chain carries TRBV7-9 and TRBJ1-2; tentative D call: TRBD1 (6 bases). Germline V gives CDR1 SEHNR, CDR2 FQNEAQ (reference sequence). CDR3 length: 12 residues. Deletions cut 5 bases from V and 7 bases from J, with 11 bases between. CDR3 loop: CASSGGSRGYTF. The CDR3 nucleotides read TGTGCCAGCAGCGGGGGCAGCCGTGGCTACACCTTC.

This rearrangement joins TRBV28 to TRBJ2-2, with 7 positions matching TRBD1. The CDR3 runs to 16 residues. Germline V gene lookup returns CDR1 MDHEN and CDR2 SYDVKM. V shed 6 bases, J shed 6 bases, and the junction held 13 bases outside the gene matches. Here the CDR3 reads CASSLLDRVVSGELFF. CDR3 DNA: TGTGCCAGCAGCCTTCTCGACAGGGTAGTGTCCGGGGAGCTGTTTTTT.

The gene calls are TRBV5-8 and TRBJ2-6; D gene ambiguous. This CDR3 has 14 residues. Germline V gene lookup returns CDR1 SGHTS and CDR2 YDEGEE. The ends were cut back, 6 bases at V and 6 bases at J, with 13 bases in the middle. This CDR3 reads CASTLYEPANVLTF. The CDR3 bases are TGTGCCAGCACCTTATATGAGCCGGCCAACGTCCTGACTTTC.

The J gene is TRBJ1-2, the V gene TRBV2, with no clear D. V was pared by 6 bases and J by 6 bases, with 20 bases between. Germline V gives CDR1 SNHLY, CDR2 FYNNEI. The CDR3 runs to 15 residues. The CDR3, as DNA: TGTGCCAGCAGCTCACAGTATGTCGAATTAAATGGCTACACCTTC. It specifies CASSSQYVELNGYTF. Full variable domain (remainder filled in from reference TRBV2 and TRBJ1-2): EPEVTQTPSHQVTQMGQEVILRCVPISNHLYFYWYRQILGQKVEFLVSFYNNEISEKSEIFDDQFSVERPDGSNFTLKIRSTKLEDSAMYFCASSSQYVELNGYTFGSGTRLTVV.

CDR3 amino acids: CASSLSGGTQYF. CDR3 bases: TGTGCCAGCTCCCTTTCCGGGGGGACCCAGTACTTC. V and J are TRBV6-5 and TRBJ2-5; D may be TRBD2 (6 bases). Germline V gene data show CDR1 as MNHEY and CDR2 as SVGAGI. The V end lost 8 bases, the J end lost 7 bases, and 14 bases lay between the germline ends. The CDR3 spans 12 residues.

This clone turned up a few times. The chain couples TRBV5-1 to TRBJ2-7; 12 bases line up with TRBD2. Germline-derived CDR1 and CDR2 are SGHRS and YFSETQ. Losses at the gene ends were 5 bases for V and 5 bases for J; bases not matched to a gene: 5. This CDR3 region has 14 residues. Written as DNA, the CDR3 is TGCGCCAGCAGGGATCCTAGCGGGGGGGACGAGCAGTACTTC. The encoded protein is CASRDPSGGDEQYF.

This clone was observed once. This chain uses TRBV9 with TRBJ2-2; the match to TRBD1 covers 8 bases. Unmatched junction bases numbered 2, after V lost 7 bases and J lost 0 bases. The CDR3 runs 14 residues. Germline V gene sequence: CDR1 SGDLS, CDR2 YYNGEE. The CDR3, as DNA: TGTGCCAGCTTGGGACAGGCGAACACCGGGGAGCTGTTTTTT. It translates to CASLGQANTGELFF.